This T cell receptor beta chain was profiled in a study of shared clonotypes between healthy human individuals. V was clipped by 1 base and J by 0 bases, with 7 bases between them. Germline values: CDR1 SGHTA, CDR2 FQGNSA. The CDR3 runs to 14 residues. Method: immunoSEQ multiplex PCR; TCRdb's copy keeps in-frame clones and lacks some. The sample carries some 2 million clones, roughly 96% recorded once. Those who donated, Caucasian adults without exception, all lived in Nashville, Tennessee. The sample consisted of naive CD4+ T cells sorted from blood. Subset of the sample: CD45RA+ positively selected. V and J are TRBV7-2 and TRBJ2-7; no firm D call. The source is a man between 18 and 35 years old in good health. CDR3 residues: CASSLEQSSYEQYF. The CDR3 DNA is TGTGCCAGCAGCTTAGAACAGAGCTCCTACGAGCAGTACTTC.